This T cell receptor beta chain was identified in a study of control samples from healthy donors and cancer patients (TCRdb year 2020). Library method: the immunoSEQ multiplex PCR assay. TCRdb retrieved this table from immuneACCESS and kept in-frame rearrangements only. Not all clones are present; in checked studies, unresolved V genes account for under half, and no reason is known for the remainder. Here the sample has about 140,000 clones; 91% occur a single time. The ten largest make up less than 8.5% of the sample. The germline V gene yields SGHRS for CDR1 and YFSETQ for CDR2. The CDR3 has 15 amino acids, counting the end cysteine and phenylalanine. Solely the CDR3 DNA is kept, with 45 bases framed from the first base. V is cut back by 7 bases and J by 3 bases, with 8 bases in the junction unmatched. Note on this clone: Its antigen is not yet known. Nothing much larger sits one base from this clone, and base qualities are not available.

The receptor comes from a man between 18 and 29 years old in good health. Sequencing input: blood. Recombination joined TRBV5-1 with TRBJ2-3; a stretch of 10 junction bases matches TRBD1. The CDR3 region: CASFGTGDITDTQYF. The bases are TGCGCCAGCTTCGGGACAGGGGATATAACAGATACGCAGTATTTT.